These T cell receptor beta chains were read from a single sample in a study of blood T cell repertoires in COVID-19. Sequencing was performed with immunoSEQ multiplex PCR; in TCRdb, only in-frame clones are kept and a portion is missing. This sample has 120,000 or so clones, with roughly nine tenths found just once. The source material was peripheral blood. The receptors stem from a man between 65 and 79 years old who had recovered from COVID-19. Each CDR3 is given with its conserved first and last residue. Fields, in order: D gene, J gene, clone size, V gene, CDR3 protein, CDR3 DNA. The D gene is left open where the match is weak. A clone size is listed for some rows: how often the clone was seen (once, few, many), or a class if it is expanded.

D gene: TRBD2; J gene: TRBJ2-1; clone size: .; V gene: TRBV24-1; CDR3 protein: CATSDETSGRAENEQFF; CDR3 DNA: TGTGCCACCAGTGATGAGACTAGCGGGAGGGCCGAAAATGAGCAGTTCTTC
D gene: .; J gene: TRBJ1-4; clone size: .; V gene: TRBV9; CDR3 protein: CASSVVDTRGKLFF; CDR3 DNA: TGTGCCAGCAGCGTAGTCGACACCAGGGGAAAACTGTTTTTT
D gene: .; J gene: TRBJ1-1; clone size: .; V gene: TRBV9; CDR3 protein: CASSVAGGGPNTEAFF; CDR3 DNA: TGTGCCAGCAGCGTAGCTGGGGGGGGCCCTAACACTGAAGCTTTCTTT
D gene: .; J gene: TRBJ1-3; clone size: .; V gene: TRBV9; CDR3 protein: CASRGGLSGNTIYF; CDR3 DNA: TGTGCCAGCAGGGGGGGTCTCAGTGGAAACACCATATATTTT
D gene: .; J gene: TRBJ1-2; clone size: .; V gene: TRBV30; CDR3 protein: CAWRQRGKDGYTF; CDR3 DNA: TGTGCCTGGAGGCAAAGGGGGAAAGATGGCTACACCTTC
D gene: .; J gene: TRBJ2-5; clone size: .; V gene: TRBV30; CDR3 protein: CAWSGLAKETQYF; CDR3 DNA: TGTGCCTGGAGTGGGTTAGCGAAAGAGACCCAGTACTTC
D gene: .; J gene: TRBJ1-1; clone size: .; V gene: TRBV4-1; CDR3 protein: CASSLIQGGDTEAFF; CDR3 DNA: TGCGCCAGCAGCCTAATACAGGGTGGGGACACTGAAGCTTTCTTT
D gene: .; J gene: TRBJ2-2; clone size: .; V gene: TRBV2; CDR3 protein: CASRRTVNTGELFF; CDR3 DNA: TGTGCCAGCAGACGGACAGTGAACACCGGGGAGCTGTTTTTT
D gene: .; J gene: TRBJ1-4; clone size: .; V gene: TRBV3-1/TRBV3-2; CDR3 protein: CASSQENQYNEKLFF; CDR3 DNA: TGTGCCAGCAGCCAAGAAAACCAGTATAATGAAAAACTGTTTTTT
D gene: TRBD1; J gene: TRBJ1-2; clone size: .; V gene: TRBV15; CDR3 protein: CATSRGQGNYGYTF; CDR3 DNA: TGTGCCACCAGCCGCGGACAGGGAAACTATGGCTACACCTTC
D gene: TRBD1; J gene: TRBJ1-2; clone size: few; V gene: TRBV24-1; CDR3 protein: CATKQGAGGYTF; CDR3 DNA: TGTGCCACCAAGCAGGGGGCAGGTGGCTACACCTTC
D gene: .; J gene: TRBJ1-1; clone size: .; V gene: TRBV27; CDR3 protein: CASSLFGPLTGSWSADTEAFF; CDR3 DNA: TGTGCCAGCAGTTTATTCGGGCCTCTTACAGGGTCATGGAGCGCGGACACTGAAGCTTTCTTT
D gene: .; J gene: TRBJ2-5; clone size: .; V gene: TRBV3-1/TRBV3-2; CDR3 protein: CASSQFLGQYIQETQYF; CDR3 DNA: TGTGCCAGCAGCCAATTTTTAGGACAGTATATACAAGAGACCCAGTACTTC
D gene: TRBD2; J gene: TRBJ2-7; clone size: .; V gene: TRBV7-2; CDR3 protein: CASSLAGGGSAYEQYF; CDR3 DNA: TGTGCCAGCAGCCTAGCGGGAGGAGGGAGCGCCTACGAGCAGTACTTC
D gene: .; J gene: TRBJ2-4; clone size: .; V gene: TRBV7-2; CDR3 protein: CASTRGGTMDIQYF; CDR3 DNA: TGTGCCAGCACCCGGGGAGGGACAATGGACATTCAGTACTTC
D gene: .; J gene: TRBJ1-1; clone size: .; V gene: TRBV7-2; CDR3 protein: CASSLRPGFPSEAFF; CDR3 DNA: TGTGCCAGCAGCTTAAGACCAGGGTTTCCGTCCGAAGCTTTCTTT
D gene: .; J gene: TRBJ2-1; clone size: .; V gene: TRBV29-1; CDR3 protein: CSVEEDTSAPQFF; CDR3 DNA: TGCAGCGTTGAAGAGGACACATCAGCGCCGCAGTTCTTC
D gene: TRBD2; J gene: TRBJ2-3; clone size: .; V gene: TRBV13; CDR3 protein: CASSRRLAGGPDTQYF; CDR3 DNA: TGTGCCAGCAGCCGAAGACTAGCGGGGGGGCCAGATACGCAGTATTTT
D gene: .; J gene: TRBJ2-3; clone size: .; V gene: TRBV11-2; CDR3 protein: CASSLNPLTDSHTQYF; CDR3 DNA: TGTGCCAGCAGCTTAAACCCCTTGACGGACAGCCATACGCAGTATTTT
D gene: TRBD2; J gene: TRBJ2-5; clone size: .; V gene: TRBV6-2/TRBV6-3; CDR3 protein: CASSYRGGRTRETQYF; CDR3 DNA: TGTGCCAGCAGTTACAGAGGCGGGAGGACAAGGGAGACCCAGTACTTC
D gene: .; J gene: TRBJ1-5; clone size: few; V gene: TRBV12-3/TRBV12-4; CDR3 protein: CASSLGGGQPQHF; CDR3 DNA: TGTGCCAGCAGTTTAGGAGGGGGTCAGCCCCAGCATTTT